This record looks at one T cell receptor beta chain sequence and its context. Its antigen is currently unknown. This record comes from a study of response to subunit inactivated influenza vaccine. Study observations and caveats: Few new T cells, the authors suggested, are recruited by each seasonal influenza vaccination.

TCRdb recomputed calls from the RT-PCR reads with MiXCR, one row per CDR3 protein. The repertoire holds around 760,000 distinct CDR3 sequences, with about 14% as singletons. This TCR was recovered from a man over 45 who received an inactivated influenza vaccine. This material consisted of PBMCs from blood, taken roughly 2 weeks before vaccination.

In DNA form, the CDR3 reads TGTGCCACCAGCAGAGACCCCCCCTACGAGCAGTACTTC. Translating gives CATSRDPPYEQYF. The V and J genes are TRBV15 and TRBJ2-7; no definite D call. The CDR3 is 13 residues long. The germline V gene encodes CDR1 LNHNV and CDR2 YYDKDF (reference sequence). V was trimmed by 0 bases and J by 2 bases, leaving 5 bases between them.